This is a list of T cell receptor beta chains from one sample in a study of T cells in Graves' hyperthyroidism and ophthalmopathy. TCRdb analysed the multiplex PCR reads with MiXCR anew, one entry per CDR3 protein. The sample has a few hundred thousand distinct CDR3 sequences, 14% to 15% seen once; the top ten hold less than 35%. Sample: blood. The receptors shown here come from a woman younger than 45 with Graves' hyperthyroidism. CDR3s include the opening cysteine and the closing phenylalanine or tryptophan. D genes are given only for firm matches. Not every row has a clone size; where given, it reads once, few, many or a size class.

many,TRBD1,TRBJ2-3,TRBV12-3/TRBV12-4,TGTGCCAGCAGTCCCCCGGGGGGACAGGGGTTAGATACGCAGTATTTT,CASSPPGGQGLDTQYF
.,TRBD1,TRBJ2-7,TRBV24-1,TGTGCCACCAGTGGCGCACCGGGACAGGGGGGAGGATCCGAGCAGTACTTC,CATSGAPGQGGGSEQYF
many,TRBD1,TRBJ1-5,TRBV20-1,TGCAGTGCGCCAACAGGGGATCAGCCCCAGCATTTT,CSAPTGDQPQHF
.,TRBD2,TRBJ2-3,TRBV29-1,TGCAGCGTTGGGGCTAGCGGAATAAAAACAGATACGCAGTATTTT,CSVGASGIKTDTQYF
many,.,TRBJ2-7,TRBV6-1,.,CASSSSTGAYEQYF
few,TRBD1,TRBJ1-6,TRBV20-1,TGCAGTGCTAGACAGGACAGGGGCGGATCAAATTCACCCCTCCACTTT,CSARQDRGGSNSPLHF
.,TRBD2,TRBJ2-3,TRBV28,TGTGCCAGCAGTCCAGGACTAGCGGCCAGACGAACAGATACGCAGTATTTT,CASSPGLAARRTDTQYF
.,.,TRBJ1-2,TRBV4-1,TGCGCCAGCAGCCAAGATGTTTGGCAGGTTGAAGGCTACACCTTC,CASSQDVWQVEGYTF
many,.,TRBJ2-7,TRBV20-1,TGCAGTGCTAACAAGATCGTACACTTAGGATACGAGCAGTACTTC,CSANKIVHLGYEQYF
few,.,TRBJ2-7,TRBV7-9,TGTGCCAGCAGCTTAGTGCGCGGGACAGCCGCCTACGAGCAGTACTTC,CASSLVRGTAAYEQYF
.,TRBD1,TRBJ2-7,TRBV9,TGTGCCAGCAGCATAGGGACAGGGGGCCCCTACGAGCAGTACTTC,CASSIGTGGPYEQYF
.,TRBD1,TRBJ1-1,TRBV27,TGTGCCAGCAGTTTGGACAGGAAGGAGGGTAACACTGAAGCTTTCTTT,CASSLDRKEGNTEAFF
few,TRBD2,TRBJ2-1,TRBV20-1,TGCAGTGCTGACCCCCCTAGCGGGAGCGACAATGAGCAGTTCTTC,CSADPPSGSDNEQFF
.,.,TRBJ1-4,TRBV4-1,TGCGCCAGCAGCCAAACGGCAGTCAGTGGGAATGAAAAACTGTTTTTT,CASSQTAVSGNEKLFF
.,TRBD1,TRBJ2-1,TRBV6-1,TGTGCCAGCAGTCCTCAAGGACAGGGGGGCGGTGAGCAGTTCTTC,CASSPQGQGGGEQFF
.,.,TRBJ2-1,TRBV20-1,TGCAGTGCCCCCCCGGCATCTATCCACTCCTACAATGAGCAGTTCTTC,CSAPPASIHSYNEQFF
many,.,TRBJ1-2,TRBV5-1,TGCGCCAGCAGCGAATACCCGATTTATAACTATGGCTACACCTTC,CASSEYPIYNYGYTF
few,TRBD1,TRBJ1-5,TRBV5-1,TGCGCCAGCAGCGCGGCTACAGGGGACAATCAGCCCCAGCATTTT,CASSAATGDNQPQHF
once,.,TRBJ2-1,TRBV2,TGTGCCAGCAGTGAGGAGGGGGCCGGCAATGAGCAGTTCTTC,CASSEEGAGNEQFF
.,TRBD2,TRBJ2-2,TRBV19,TGTGCCAGTAGTCGTCAAGCGGGAGGGATCACCGGGGAGCTGTTTTTT,CASSRQAGGITGELFF
.,.,TRBJ2-7,TRBV28,TGTGCCAGCACCCTAAGCGGGCTTTGGTACGAGCAGTACTTC,CASTLSGLWYEQYF
many,.,TRBJ2-7,TRBV7-2,TGTGCCAGCAGCTTACATGAAACAGGGAACTACGAGCAGTACTTC,CASSLHETGNYEQYF
few,.,TRBJ2-1,TRBV12-5,TGTGCTAGTGGTTTGGTATCGACGGGGGCCGGGGAGCCCCCACGGGATGAGCAGTTCTTC,CASGLVSTGAGEPPRDEQFF
many,TRBD2,TRBJ2-3,TRBV2,TGTGCCAGCAGTGTTGCGGGGGGCACAGATACGCAGTATTTT,CASSVAGGTDTQYF
.,TRBD1,TRBJ2-3,TRBV20-1,TGCAGTGCTAGGGCTCGGGGCCGGGACAGTAATACGCAGTATTTT,CSARARGRDSNTQYF
.,TRBD1,TRBJ2-5,TRBV24-1,TGTGCCACCAGTGACCGACAGGGTCGGCAAGAGACCCAGTACTTC,CATSDRQGRQETQYF
many,TRBD2,TRBJ2-5,TRBV12-3/TRBV12-4,TGTGCCAGCACCGCTAATAGCGGGAGAACGGAGACCCAGTACTTC,CASTANSGRTETQYF
many,TRBD2,TRBJ2-5,TRBV12-3/TRBV12-4,TGTGCCAGCCAGACTAGCTTTTTACAGACCCAGTACTTC,CASQTSFLQTQYF
.,TRBD2,TRBJ2-7,TRBV27,TGTGCCAGCAGTCGGACTAGCGGGAGGGCCGTTGAGCAGTACTTC,CASSRTSGRAVEQYF
.,.,TRBJ2-3,TRBV27,TGTGCCAGCAGTTTAATGGCGGGAAGTAGCACAGATACGCAGTATTTT,CASSLMAGSSTDTQYF
many,TRBD1,TRBJ2-1,TRBV7-3,TGTGCCAGCAGCCGCAGTCCGGGACAGCACAATGAGCAGTTCTTC,CASSRSPGQHNEQFF
many,.,TRBJ2-1,TRBV27,TGTGTTCTGGGGAAGGGGAGCGACCGCCTAAGCTCCTACAATGAGCAGTTCTTC,CVLGKGSDRLSSYNEQFF
.,TRBD2,TRBJ2-1,TRBV7-2,TGTGCCAGCAGTGATGGAGCGGGACTCTACAATGAGCAGTTCTTC,CASSDGAGLYNEQFF
many,.,TRBJ2-2,TRBV11-2,TGTGCCAGCAGCTTAGAAAGGACCTGGGAGCTGTTTTTT,CASSLERTWELFF
.,TRBD2,TRBJ2-7,TRBV19,TGTGCCAGTAGCCCCACTAGCGGGAGTCTCTACGAGCAGTACTTC,CASSPTSGSLYEQYF
many,.,TRBJ2-3,TRBV2,TGTGCCGGCAGGCCCAGGCAGGTCACAGATACGCAGTATTTT,CAGRPRQVTDTQYF
few,TRBD2,TRBJ2-1,TRBV3-1,TGTGCCAGCAGCCACCAGGGACTAGCGGGAGGTGAGCAGTTCTTC,CASSHQGLAGGEQFF
.,.,TRBJ1-4,TRBV12-3/TRBV12-4,TGTGCCAGCAGTTTAGCGCCAGGGTGGGAAAAACTGTTTTTT,CASSLAPGWEKLFF
many,.,TRBJ2-7,TRBV28,TGTGCCAGCAGTTTATATGCCGCCACCTACGAGCAGTACTTC,CASSLYAATYEQYF
.,TRBD2,TRBJ2-5,TRBV28,TGTGCCAGCAGTTTGACTAGCGGGAGATGCGAGACCCAGTACTTC,CASSLTSGRCETQYF
.,TRBD2,TRBJ2-5,TRBV29-1,TGCAGCGTTGAACGGGGGGGATCGTCACCAGGTATGGAGACCCAGTACTTC,CSVERGGSSPGMETQYF
few,TRBD1,TRBJ2-2,TRBV6-1,TGTGCCAGCAGATGGACAGGGGGGGTCACCGGGGAGCTGTTTTTT,CASRWTGGVTGELFF
.,.,TRBJ1-2,TRBV28,TGTGCCAGCAGTTTACGGCAACCTAACTATGGCTACACCTTC,CASSLRQPNYGYTF
.,.,TRBJ2-7,TRBV20-1,TGCAGTGCTAGAGACATCGCGGAGGGTCCCTACGAGCAGTACTTC,CSARDIAEGPYEQYF
.,.,TRBJ1-2,TRBV5-6,TGTGCCAGCAGCAGGTGGGACACCGATCTCTATGGCTACACCTTC,CASSRWDTDLYGYTF
.,TRBD2,TRBJ2-3,TRBV5-1,TGCGCCAGCAGCTGGGGACTAGCGGATACAGATACGCAGTATTTT,CASSWGLADTDTQYF
few,TRBD2,TRBJ2-3,TRBV9,TGTGCCAGCAGCGTAGCGGGACTATCTACAGATACGCAGTATTTT,CASSVAGLSTDTQYF
once,.,TRBJ2-1,TRBV10-3,TGTGCCAGCGGAGGGCCCGAGCAGTTCTTC,CASGGPEQFF
.,TRBD1,TRBJ2-2,TRBV7-9,TGTGCCAGCAGCCCGAGACAGGGACCTAACACCGGGGAGCTGTTTTTT,CASSPRQGPNTGELFF
.,TRBD1,TRBJ1-3,TRBV10-2,TGCGCCAGCAGTATAAGTGGACAGGGGCCCGGAAACACCATATATTTT,CASSISGQGPGNTIYF
.,TRBD1,TRBJ1-1,TRBV2,TGTGCCAGCACCCCCCGGGACAGGGGAAGAGCTTTCTTT,CASTPRDRGRAFF
many,.,TRBJ2-3,TRBV24-1,TGTGCCACCAGTGCCGCAACCCGTGGAGATACGCAGTATTTT,CATSAATRGDTQYF
few,.,TRBJ2-7,TRBV6-2/TRBV6-3,TGTGCCAGCAGCCGGTCTAGTGACGAGCAGTACTTC,CASSRSSDEQYF
many,.,TRBJ2-5,TRBV6-1,TGTGCCAGCGAATTGGCATCGCCGACCCAGTACTTC,CASELASPTQYF
.,.,TRBJ2-3,TRBV24-1,TGTGCCACCGGATCCCAACTAGATACGCAGTATTTT,CATGSQLDTQYF
many,.,TRBJ1-6,TRBV3-1,TGTGCCAGCAGCCATGAACCCTATAATTCACCCCTCCACTTT,CASSHEPYNSPLHF
.,TRBD1,TRBJ1-6,TRBV9,TGTGCCAGCCAAGGACAGGGGTCGGGTTCACCCCTCCACTTT,CASQGQGSGSPLHF
.,.,TRBJ2-5,TRBV30,TGTGCCTGGAGTGTACTTCAGACCCAGTACTTC,CAWSVLQTQYF
many,.,TRBJ1-2,TRBV5-5,TGTGCCAGCAGCTTGTACGGGGCGAGCTATGGCTACACCTTC,CASSLYGASYGYTF
many,TRBD2,TRBJ2-1,TRBV2,TGTGCCAGCAGAGGGACTAGCGGGAGAGGCAGTGAGCAGTTCTTC,CASRGTSGRGSEQFF